A single T cell receptor (beta chain) is shown here with its context. CD45RO-negative, CCR7-positively selected cells formed the naive CD8 fraction, excluding terminally differentiated effector memory CD45RA+ cells. Healthy and HIV-negative, the adult donors had no recent acute infections or vaccinations. Data came from immunoSEQ multiplex PCR; TCRdb stores just in-frame clones and leaves some out. The table lists under 2,000,000 clones, 85% to 95% of them singletons. The data were obtained in a study of shared clonotypes between healthy human individuals. The ends were cut back, 6 bases at V and 0 bases at J, with 8 bases in the middle. Germline-derived CDR1 and CDR2 are MDHEN and SYDVKM. This CDR3 spans 14 amino acids.

The rearrangement joins TRBV28 to TRBJ2-2; D possibly corresponds to TRBD2 (6 bases). Specimen: naive CD8+ T cells sorted from blood. The TCR was taken from a man aged 18 to 30 in good health. The CDR3 spells CASRRGANTGELFF. CDR3 nucleotide sequence: TGTGCCAGCAGGCGGGGCGCGAACACCGGGGAGCTGTTTTTT.